This T cell receptor (beta chain) was sequenced in a study of blood T cell repertoires in COVID-19. Overall study: The United States, Italy and Spain supplied acute and convalescent COVID-19 samples. Sources were T cells, B-cell-depleted T cells, or PBMCs; the material itself was cDNA or gDNA.

In the authors' methods: Amplification of reference gene primers provided the estimated nucleated cell counts. Produced via immunoSEQ multiplex PCR; TCRdb's table is partial and in-frame only. V and J calls and clone size are given by that table; D and trimming were obtained from the DNA. This sample has 200,000 to 250,000 clones, with approximately 82% found just once. Which cohort a participant joined came from the clinical history participants gave. Of note for this clone: The same CDR3 also results from other DNA sequences found in this sample.

The CDR3 is made up of 15 amino acids. Trimming removed 4 bases from V and 6 bases from J; junction bases left unmatched: 2. Germline V CDR1 and CDR2: SGHTA, FQGTGA. Sequencing input: PBMCs or T cells enriched from blood (not recorded which). The TCR sequence derives from a man aged 40-55 years who had recovered from COVID-19. The chain links TRBV7-3 to TRBJ2-1; TRBD2 agrees at 14 bases. The CDR3 is CASSSGLAGGNEQFF. The CDR3 DNA is TGTGCCAGCAGCTCCGGACTAGCGGGGGGCAATGAGCAGTTCTTC.